The next 19 T cell receptor beta chains were all read from a single sample in a study of T cells in women clearing cervical HPV infection. The protocol was immunoSEQ multiplex PCR, while the TCRdb copy is restricted to in-frame clones and leaves out a portion. The table lists under 35,000 clones. The sample consisted of blood buffy coat. Receptor source: a woman between 18 and 70 years old with a cervical HPV16 infection that either progressed to CIN3+ or cleared (not recorded which).

Comments on this clone: The read falls 3 residues short of the CDR3 end, and the missing part is taken from the germline J gene. The rearrangement links TRBV20-1 to TRBJ2-5; TRBD1 is a possible D gene (5 bases). The CDR3 is made up of 13 amino acids. Trimming shortened V by 4 bases and J by 4 bases, and 13 bases separated the two germline ends. Germline values: CDR1 DFQATT, CDR2 SNEGSKA (reference sequence). CDR3 bases read: TGCAGTGCTATTCGTCAGGGTACAGAGACC. It is translated as CSAIRQGTET. The full CDR3 protein reads CSAIRQGTETQYF.

Of note for this clone: The sample has other DNA sequences that encode this CDR3 too. The CDR3 is CASSLTTAPGNTIYF. Incomplete CDR3 DNA: TGTGCCAGCAGCTTAACAACAGCTCCTGGAAACACC. V and J are TRBV7-2 and TRBJ1-3; D unresolved. From the germline J gene comes the end of the CDR3, since the read stops 3 residues before it. The CDR3 is 15 amino acids. V was pared by 2 bases and J by 2 bases, with 10 bases between. Germline-derived CDR1 and CDR2 are SGHTA and FQGNSA.

Concerning this clone: The CDR3 is cut off 3 residues early in the read; its end comes from the germline J gene. The chain recombines TRBV18 with TRBJ1-1; TRBD1 matches at 7 bases. From germline, CDR1 is KGHSH and CDR2 LQKENI. The CDR3 extends over 15 amino acids. J was trimmed by 7 bases and V by 3 bases; bases with no gene match: 11. The part of the CDR3 DNA that was read is TGTGCCAGCTCACCCGGGACAGTGAAAAACCATGAA. It encodes CASSPGTVKNHE. The full CDR3 sequence reads CASSPGTVKNHEAFF.

As concerns this clone: The read terminates 3 residues before the CDR3 end, so the remaining end is supplied by the germline J gene. This chain uses TRBV7-3 with TRBJ1-2, with D perhaps TRBD1 (5 bases). This CDR3 is built from 16 residues. The V end lost 5 bases, the J end lost 3 bases, and 19 bases lay between the germline ends. The germline V gene encodes CDR1 SGHTA and CDR2 FQGTGA. This CDR3 is CASSGEDAKGDYGYTF. The sequenced CDR3 bases are TGTGCCAGCAGCGGCGAAGACGCGAAAGGGGACTATGGC.

With respect to this clone: Sequencing ends 3 residues short of the CDR3 end; the germline J gene provides the rest. This sequence joins TRBV30 and TRBJ1-1; D is undetermined. This CDR3 has 13 residues. V lost 1 base and J 0 bases, leaving 6 bases between the germline ends. Germline V gene lookup returns CDR1 GTSNPN and CDR2 SVGIG (reference sequence). This chain's CDR3 is CAWSGPMNTEAFF. The DNA read from the CDR3 is TGTGCCTGGAGTGGGCCCATGAACACTGAA.

With regard to this clone: The DNA ends 3 residues before the CDR3 does, and the rest of the CDR3 is filled in from the germline J gene. The J gene is TRBJ2-1, the V gene TRBV7-7; 12 bases are a match to TRBD2. Germline V CDR1 and CDR2: SSHAT, FNYEAQ (reference sequence). The CDR3 is made up of 15 amino acids. V shed 5 bases, J shed 6 bases, and the junction held 5 bases outside the gene matches. CDR3 sequence reads: CASSEGLAGLNEQFF. The CDR3 bases that were read are TGTGCCAGCAGCGAAGGACTAGCGGGACTCAATGAG.

A word on this clone: One end of the junction is discordant with germline, which a read error may explain. The same CDR3 is also encoded by other DNA sequences in this sample. The sequenced CDR3 bases are TGTGCCAGTAGTCCGCGACAGGGGGCGAAAGGAAACACG. Translation gives CASSPRQGAKGNT. In full, the CDR3 is CASSPRQGAKGNTIYF. V usage is TRBV19 and J usage is TRBJ1-3; TRBD1 matches at 10 bases. The CDR3 end lies 3 residues beyond the end of the read and is filled in from the germline J gene. Per the germline V gene, CDR1 is LNHDA and CDR2 is SQIVND (reference sequence). The CDR3 has 16 residues.

A word on this clone: The CDR3 goes on 3 residues after the read ends, and that part is filled in from the germline J gene. This chain links TRBV10-2 with TRBJ2-7; 15 positions match TRBD2. Per germline, CDR1 WSHSY and CDR2 SAAADI. The J segment lost 1 base and the V segment lost 10 bases, leaving 8 bases of the junction unmatched. The CDR3 is made up of 16 amino acids. CDR3 in amino acids: CATTGLAGGSSYEQYF. The sequenced part of the CDR3 DNA is TGCGCCACTACGGGACTAGCGGGAGGCAGTTCCTACGAG.

In the case of this clone: Read coverage stops 3 residues before the CDR3 terminus; the germline J gene supplies the remainder. The chain combines TRBV30 with TRBJ1-4; no clear D gene. There are 14 residues in the CDR3. Germline CDR1 and CDR2: GTSNPN and SVGIG (reference sequence). Trimming left V 1 base short and J 5 bases short, with 11 bases between. The covered CDR3 bases are TGTGCCTGGAGTGACGGCGGCGGAAATGAAAAA. Encoded protein: CAWSDGGGNEK. The complete CDR3 sequence is CAWSDGGGNEKLFF.

Note on this clone: The sequenced fragment ends 3 residues before the CDR3 boundary, so the rest is inferred from the germline J gene. The chain recombines TRBV19 with TRBJ1-2, with D tentatively TRBD1 (6 bases). The CDR3 loop spans 15 amino acids. The germline gives CDR1 LNHDA, CDR2 SQIVND (reference sequence). CDR3: CASSIAGGSYNDYTF. The CDR3 DNA, read in part, is TGTGCCAGTAGTATAGCGGGGGGCTCCTACAATGAC.

Notes on this clone: The sequenced fragment ends 3 residues before the CDR3 boundary, so the rest is inferred from the germline J gene. The rearrangement links TRBV5-5 to TRBJ2-3; TRBD2 aligns across 8 bases. This CDR3 has 14 amino acids. CDR1 SGHKS and CDR2 YYEKEE come from the germline V gene (reference sequence). Partial CDR3 DNA: TGTGCCAGCAGCTTGACTAGCGGACAAGAGACG. It specifies CASSLTSGQET. The complete CDR3 reads CASSLTSGQETQYF. Supplemented by reference TRBV5-5 and TRBJ2-3, the full variable domain reads DAGVTQSPTHLIKTRGQQVTLRCSPISGHKSVSWYQQVLGQGPQFIFQYYEKEERGRGNFPDRFSARQFPNYSSELNVNALLLGDSALYLCASSLTSGQETQYFGPGTRLTVL.

Notes on this clone: The CDR3 end falls 3 residues outside the read, so it is completed with the germline J gene. The J gene is TRBJ1-5, the V gene TRBV20-1; weak D call: TRBD1 (6 bases). This CDR3 has 13 residues. CDR1 is DFQATT, CDR2 SNEGSKA, per germline (reference sequence). V gave up 4 bases and J gave up 7 bases, with 14 bases separating them. CDR3 DNA, as far as it was read: TGCAGTGCTATGACAGGTCTAGGGCAGCCC. The encoded protein is CSAMTGLGQP. The complete CDR3 sequence is CSAMTGLGQPQHF.

Turning to this clone: The CDR3 is cut off 3 residues early in the read; its end comes from the germline J gene. This chain links TRBV2 with TRBJ2-3; 8 bases are a match to TRBD1. CDR1 is SNHLY and CDR2 is FYNNEI in the germline V gene. CDR3 size: 15 residues. Losses at the gene ends were 8 bases for V and 0 bases for J; bases not matched to a gene: 7. The CDR3 sequence: CASLFRGRSTDTQYF. The CDR3 DNA, read in part, is TGTGCCAGCCTCTTCAGGGGGCGCAGCACAGATACG.

Comments on this clone: The read comes to an end 3 residues before the CDR3 does, leaving the germline J gene to fill in the end. The rearrangement joins TRBV2 to TRBJ1-1; D remains unclear. The CDR3 extends over 12 amino acids. Per germline, CDR1 SNHLY and CDR2 FYNNEI. V was trimmed by 4 bases and J by 1 base, leaving 4 bases between them. This CDR3 reads CASSVGNTEAFF. The covered CDR3 bases are TGTGCCAGCAGTGTCGGGAACACTGAA.

Notes on this clone: The observed sequence ends 3 residues before the CDR3 terminus, with the missing tail filled in from the germline J gene. The chain combines TRBV20-1 with TRBJ2-3, with D perhaps TRBD2 (6 bases). The CDR3 is made up of 16 amino acids. Germline V gene lookup returns CDR1 DFQATT and CDR2 SNEGSKA (reference sequence). V dropped 0 bases and J dropped 5 bases, with 18 bases sitting between them. The CDR3: CSARDTSSLLRDTQYF. CDR3 DNA, as far as it was read: TGCAGTGCTAGAGATACTAGCAGCCTGCTTAGAGATACG.

A note on this clone: The CDR3 end lies 3 residues beyond the end of the read and is filled in from the germline J gene. The V gene is TRBV20-1, the J gene TRBJ2-7, with 9 bases that match TRBD1. The ends lost 1 base at V and 3 bases at J; junction bases unmatched: 1. The CDR3 runs to 13 residues. Looked up from germline, CDR1 is DFQATT and CDR2 is SNEGSKA (reference sequence). The sequenced part of the CDR3 DNA is TGCAGTGCTAGAGGACAGGGGGGCTACGAG. Translated, it gives CSARGQGGYE. The complete CDR3 protein is CSARGQGGYEQYF.

Concerning this clone: The observed sequence ends 3 residues before the CDR3 terminus, with the missing tail filled in from the germline J gene. The V gene is TRBV5-6, the J gene TRBJ2-5; a possible D gene is TRBD2 (5 bases). The CDR3 runs to 13 residues. Germline V gene sequence: CDR1 SGHDT, CDR2 YYEEEE. Between the trimmed V and J ends, which lost 4 bases and 1 base, there was a span of 8 bases. The CDR3: CASSPEGQETQYF. CDR3 DNA (partial): TGTGCCAGCAGCCCCGAGGGCCAAGAGACC.

Remarks on this clone: The read is 3 residues too short to cover the CDR3 end, so that end is filled in from the germline J gene. V usage is TRBV28 and J usage is TRBJ1-1, with D possibly TRBD1 on 5 matching bases. The ends were cut back, 2 bases at V and 4 bases at J, with 14 bases in the middle. CDR3 length: 15 residues. Germline V lookup: CDR1 MDHEN, CDR2 SYDVKM. This CDR3 reads CASSLGGRVSTEAFF. The sequenced CDR3 bases are TGTGCCAGCAGTTTAGGAGGCAGGGTAAGCACTGAA.

About this clone itself: The read halts 3 residues ahead of the CDR3 end, with the missing end drawn from the germline J gene. The chain employs TRBV14 and TRBJ2-1; possibly TRBD1 for D (5 bases). The germline gives CDR1 SGHDN, CDR2 FVKESK. Trimming shortened V by 4 bases and J by 2 bases, and 15 bases separated the two germline ends. There are 16 residues in the CDR3. The DNA read from the CDR3 is TGTGCCAGCAGCCGGTTAGGGGAAGGCGCCTACAATGAG. Protein sequence: CASSRLGEGAYNE. The entire CDR3 protein reads CASSRLGEGAYNEQFF.